The source of this TCR beta chain is a study of beta chain features in type 1 diabetes (dated by TCRdb to the late 2010s). Regarding the complete study: No differences in mean age, gender distribution, total cell number or subset yield were found between patients and healthy donors. A total of 90 million to 140 million sorted cells were examined across all samples, and RNA yield correlated strongly with the number of cells per subset. In the study, recently diagnosed type 1 diabetes patients and matched healthy donors were compared on the TCRB repertoires of their sorted circulating CD4+ T cell subsets. Whereas all 28 donors provided naive and central memory subsets, regulatory and stem cell-like memory subsets were isolated from just 8 patients and roughly 8 healthy donors.

The High Capacity cDNA Reverse Transcription Kit was used to reverse transcribe all of the isolated RNA, meaning that expressed TCRB transcripts were what got sequenced. Naive, central memory and regulatory T cell samples underwent deep immunoSEQ sequencing, averaging about 3.3 million total reads per sample. Sorted cells were lysed in RLT buffer and RNA was extracted with DNase-treated RNeasy Micro or Mini kits, depending on cell number. Each cell subset was processed separately to prevent cross-contamination, with patient and healthy donor samples processed together. The immunoSEQ multiplex PCR was used to amplify TCRB sequences from cDNA, yielding 87-bp fragments that span the CDR3 region. The amplicons were sequenced using the Illumina HiSeq platform. As for how the authors treated the data: PCR bias was computationally corrected using synthetic template baselines, reads within Hamming distance 2 were collapsed, and singletons that could not be merged were discarded. Reads were aligned against IMGT to assign V, D and J genes, CDR3 length and insertions or deletions at six rearrangement sites. Within each subset, clonotype counts were normalized to sorted cell number, and only after that were true diversity and Gini coefficients computed with the tcR R package. Repertoire sharing was quantified using the overlap coefficient calculated on TCRB nucleotide sequences. TCRdb took this table from immuneACCESS and kept in-frame rearrangements with V and J called. Such tables lack part of the clones; where checked against another copy, unresolved V genes explain under half of the gap, and the rest is unexplained. D and trimming come from the DNA, and the V and J calls and clone size come from that table. The sample yields some 360,000 clones; around 9.6% were counted once. Roughly 0.54% of the sample is taken by the ten largest.

This clone has only a few counts. Its specific antigen is unknown. Per-base qualities were not stored, and no clone one base away is much larger. Each donor gave one peripheral blood draw, averaging approximately 120 mL, which was collected into heparinised tubes. A BD FACSAria II and a panel including CD45RO, CCR7, CD25, CD127, CD95 and CD27 were used to sort naive, central memory, regulatory and stem cell-like memory CD4+ T cells. A purity above 98% was achieved for all sorted populations. PBMCs were isolated right away by Lymphoprep density gradient centrifugation and were stained directly, without culture. So that batch effects would be minimized, each experiment stained and sorted samples in pairs, pairing one healthy donor with one patient. The study at large found these results: In all four CD4+ subsets, TCRB CDR3 length was moderately but significantly shorter in type 1 diabetes patients. Patients with type 1 diabetes made fewer insertions and deleted more nucleotides at VDJ recombination sites, implying thymic rearrangement abnormalities. Because cDNA was sequenced instead of genomic DNA, highly expressing activated cells could be over-represented, though the groups showed no difference in activation or CD3 levels. PCR may preferentially amplify shorter templates, but because patient and control samples were amplified and corrected together, any resulting skew would affect both groups equally. Naive, central memory and regulatory TCRB repertoires appeared to be more similar among patients than among healthy donors. HLA sub-analyses involved small numbers of individuals, so any influence of HLA type on TCRB rearrangement remained unresolved.

The germline V gene (reference sequence) provides CDR1 LNHDA and CDR2 SQIVND. The CDR3 spans 15 residues, from the cysteine through the phenylalanine. The retained sequence is limited to the CDR3, 45 bases, with the frame set at the first base. V and J are truncated by 3 bases and 2 bases respectively, leaving an intervening sequence of 11 bases. The sequence was collected from a man aged 25 to 40 with type 1 diabetes. Specimen: central memory CD4+ T cells from blood. Recombination connected TRBV19 to TRBJ1-5, with the identity of the D gene unclear. The CDR3 here reads CASSIIGSGNQPQHF. Here is the DNA: TGTGCCAGTAGTATTATAGGGTCGGGCAATCAGCCCCAGCATTTT. With the rest looked up from the reference TRBV19 and TRBJ1-5 genes rather than sequenced, the full variable domain is DGGITQSPKYLFRKEGQNVTLSCEQNLNHDAMYWYRQDPGQGLRLIYYSQIVNDFQKGDIAEGYSVSREKKESFPLTVTSAQKNPTAFYLCASSIIGSGNQPQHFGDGTRLSIL.